This is a list of T cell receptor beta chains from one sample in a study of blood T cell repertoires in COVID-19. Sequencing used immunoSEQ multiplex PCR; TCRdb keeps in-frame clones, though not all of them. The table includes around 60,000 clones, about four fifths detected once. Sequenced material: peripheral blood. Receptors originate from a woman at least 80 years old with acute or convalescent COVID-19. Each CDR3 is given without its conserved first and last residue. A D gene is named only where the DNA matches it firmly. Size values are once, few and many counts, or a class for expanded clones, and some rows have none.

v_gene	j_gene	abundance	d_gene	CDR3aa
TRBV7-2	TRBJ1-3	few	NA	ASSRDSSSGNTIY
TRBV20-1	TRBJ1-4	NA	NA	SASPGTQLF
TRBV6-2/TRBV6-3	TRBJ2-7	NA	NA	ASSFTYEQY
TRBV6-2/TRBV6-3	TRBJ2-1	NA	NA	ASSEALSGSYNEQF
TRBV5-1	TRBJ2-7	NA	NA	ASSPRGATYEQY
TRBV28	TRBJ2-1	NA	NA	ASSVGLTYNEQF
TRBV3-1/TRBV3-2	TRBJ2-3	NA	TRBD2	ASSPSGTRVGDTQY
TRBV10-3	TRBJ2-1	NA	TRBD2	AISEPEGLAGFRDEQF
TRBV29-1	TRBJ2-3	NA	NA	SVQKMGPDTQY
TRBV7-2	TRBJ2-7	few	TRBD2	ASSLDPRTSGDYEQY
TRBV30	TRBJ2-7	NA	TRBD2	AWNSPSERGGREQY
TRBV6-1	TRBJ1-6	NA	TRBD1	ASGPPQGARSPLH
TRBV27	TRBJ2-7	NA	NA	ASSLSTAPYEQY
TRBV19	TRBJ2-1	NA	NA	ASSIPARVDEQF
TRBV28	TRBJ2-2	few	NA	ASSLDYRNTGELF
TRBV28	TRBJ1-2	NA	NA	ASSFPLSQGPGYT
TRBV3-1/TRBV3-2	TRBJ2-5	NA	TRBD2	ASSQGGGTQETQY
TRBV5-5	TRBJ2-7	NA	NA	ASSLGPAEPYEQY
TRBV5-1	TRBJ2-2	NA	NA	ASSPQANTGELF
TRBV19	TRBJ1-1	NA	TRBD1	ASSTPRGRATEAF
TRBV5-1	TRBJ2-1	NA	TRBD2	ASSSPGLGYNEQF
TRBV24-1	TRBJ2-2	NA	NA	ATSDGGNTGELF
TRBV27	TRBJ1-1	NA	TRBD1	ASSLGQGAGNTEAF
TRBV11-2	TRBJ2-4	NA	NA	ASRTGVDKNIQY
TRBV6-1	TRBJ1-2	NA	NA	ASSEANGYGYT
TRBV5-1	TRBJ2-7	NA	NA	ASSLQGQYAYEQY